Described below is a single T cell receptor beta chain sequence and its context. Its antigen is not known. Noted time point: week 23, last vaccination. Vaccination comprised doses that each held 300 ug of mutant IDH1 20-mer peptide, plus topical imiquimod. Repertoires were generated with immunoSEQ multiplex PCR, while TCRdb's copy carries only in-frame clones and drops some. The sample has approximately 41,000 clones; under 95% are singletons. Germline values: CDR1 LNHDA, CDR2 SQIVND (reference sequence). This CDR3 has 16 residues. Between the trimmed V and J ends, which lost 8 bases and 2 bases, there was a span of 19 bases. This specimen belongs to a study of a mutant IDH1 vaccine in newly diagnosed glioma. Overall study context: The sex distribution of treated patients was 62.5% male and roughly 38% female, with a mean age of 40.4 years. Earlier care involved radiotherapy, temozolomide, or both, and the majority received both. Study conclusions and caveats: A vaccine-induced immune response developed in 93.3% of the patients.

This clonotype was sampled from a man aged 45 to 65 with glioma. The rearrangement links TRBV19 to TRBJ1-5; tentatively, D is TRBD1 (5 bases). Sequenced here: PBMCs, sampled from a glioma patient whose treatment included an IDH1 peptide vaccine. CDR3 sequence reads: CASRGAVLLGNQPQHF. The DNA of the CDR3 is TGTGCCAGTCGCGGGGCCGTGCTTTTGGGCAATCAGCCCCAGCATTTT.